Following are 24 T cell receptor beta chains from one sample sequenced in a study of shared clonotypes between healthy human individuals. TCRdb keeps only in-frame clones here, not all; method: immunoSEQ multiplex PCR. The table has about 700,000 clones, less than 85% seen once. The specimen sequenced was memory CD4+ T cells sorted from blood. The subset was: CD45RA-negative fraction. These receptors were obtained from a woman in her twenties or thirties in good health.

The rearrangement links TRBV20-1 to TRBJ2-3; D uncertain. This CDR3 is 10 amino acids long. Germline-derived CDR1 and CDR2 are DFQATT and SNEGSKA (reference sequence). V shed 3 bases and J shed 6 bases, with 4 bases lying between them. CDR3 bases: TGCAGTGCTAGTTATGATACGCAGTATTTT. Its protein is CSASYDTQYF.

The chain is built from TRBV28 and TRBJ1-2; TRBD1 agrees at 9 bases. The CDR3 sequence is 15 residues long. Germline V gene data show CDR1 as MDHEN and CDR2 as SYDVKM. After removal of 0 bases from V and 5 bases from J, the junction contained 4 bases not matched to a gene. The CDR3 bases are TGTGCCAGCAGTTTATGGACAGGGGGGGAGTATGGCTACACCTTC. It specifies CASSLWTGGEYGYTF.

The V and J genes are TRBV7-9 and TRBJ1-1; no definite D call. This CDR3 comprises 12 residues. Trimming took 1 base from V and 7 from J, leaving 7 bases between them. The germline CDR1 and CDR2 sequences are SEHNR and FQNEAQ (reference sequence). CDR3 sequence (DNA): TGTGCCAGCAGCTTAGAAAGGTTTGAAGCTTTCTTT. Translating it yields CASSLERFEAFF. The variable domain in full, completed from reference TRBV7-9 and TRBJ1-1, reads DTGVSQNPRHKITKRGQNVTFRCDPISEHNRLYWYRQTLGQGPEFLTYFQNEAQLEKSRLLSDRFSAERPKGSFSTLEIQRTEQGDSAMYLCASSLERFEAFFGQGTRLTVV.

CDR3 residues: CASSLDATSGRYHNEQFF. The CDR3 nucleotides read TGCGCCAGCAGCTTGGACGCGACTAGCGGGAGGTACCACAATGAGCAGTTCTTC. The chain joins TRBV5-1 to TRBJ2-1; 13 nucleotides align to TRBD2. V was clipped by 0 bases and J by 5 bases; unmatched bases: 8. The CDR3 has 18 amino acids. Germline CDR1 reads SGHRS; CDR2 reads YFSETQ.

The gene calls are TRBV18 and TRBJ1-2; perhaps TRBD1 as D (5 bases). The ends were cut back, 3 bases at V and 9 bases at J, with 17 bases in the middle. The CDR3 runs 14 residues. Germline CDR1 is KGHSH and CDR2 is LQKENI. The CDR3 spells CASSPSGDSPRYTF. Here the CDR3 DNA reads TGTGCCAGCTCACCTAGCGGTGACAGTCCACGCTACACCTTC.

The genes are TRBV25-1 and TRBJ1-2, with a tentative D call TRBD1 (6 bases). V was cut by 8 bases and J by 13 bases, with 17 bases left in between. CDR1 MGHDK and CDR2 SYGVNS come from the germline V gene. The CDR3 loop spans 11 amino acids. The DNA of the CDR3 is TGTGCCAGCGGAACCGGAAGGACAGTCACCTTC. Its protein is CASGTGRTVTF.

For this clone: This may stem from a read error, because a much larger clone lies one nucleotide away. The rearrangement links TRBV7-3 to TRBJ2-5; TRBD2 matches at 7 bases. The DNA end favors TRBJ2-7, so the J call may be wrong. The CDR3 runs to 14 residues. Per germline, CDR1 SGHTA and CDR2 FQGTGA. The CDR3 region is CASSPQRDSYEQYF. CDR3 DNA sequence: TGTGCCAGCAGCCCCCAGCGGGACTCTTACGAGCAGTACTTC.

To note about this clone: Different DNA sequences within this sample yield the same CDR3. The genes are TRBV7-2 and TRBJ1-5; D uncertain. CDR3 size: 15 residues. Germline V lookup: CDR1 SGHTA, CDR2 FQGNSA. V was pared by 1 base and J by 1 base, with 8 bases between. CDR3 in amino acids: CASSLEVLSNQPQHF. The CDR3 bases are TGTGCCAGCAGCTTAGAGGTTTTAAGCAATCAGCCCCAGCATTTT. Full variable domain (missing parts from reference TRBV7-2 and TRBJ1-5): GAGVSQSPSNKVTEKGKDVELRCDPISGHTALYWYRQSLGQGLEFLIYFQGNSAPDKSGLPSDRFSAERTGGSVSTLTIQRTQQEDSAVYLCASSLEVLSNQPQHFGDGTRLSIL.

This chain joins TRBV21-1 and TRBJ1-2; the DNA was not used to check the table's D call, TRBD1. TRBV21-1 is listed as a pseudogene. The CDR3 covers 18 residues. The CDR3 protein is CASSKTIPGQGRRYGYTF. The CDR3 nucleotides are TGTGCCAGCAGCAAAACGATTCCGGGACAGGGAAGGAGGTATGGCTACACCTTC.

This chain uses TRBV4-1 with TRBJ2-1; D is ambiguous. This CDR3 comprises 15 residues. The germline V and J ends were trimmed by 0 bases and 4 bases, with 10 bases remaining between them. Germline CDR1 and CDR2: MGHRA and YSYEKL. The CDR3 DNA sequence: TGCGCCAGCAGCCAAGAAGCCATGCTATACAATGAGCAGTTCTTC. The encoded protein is CASSQEAMLYNEQFF.

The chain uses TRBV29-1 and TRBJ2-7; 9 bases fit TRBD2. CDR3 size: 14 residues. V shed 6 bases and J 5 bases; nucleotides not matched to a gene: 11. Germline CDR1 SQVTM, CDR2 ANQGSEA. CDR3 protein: CSVSRAGGVDEQYF. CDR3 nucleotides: TGCAGCGTGAGTAGAGCGGGGGGCGTCGACGAGCAGTACTTC.

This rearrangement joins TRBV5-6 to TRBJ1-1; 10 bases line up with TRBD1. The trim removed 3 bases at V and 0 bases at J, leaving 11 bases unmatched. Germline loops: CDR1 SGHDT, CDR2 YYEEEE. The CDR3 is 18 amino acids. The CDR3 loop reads CASSWGWTGGNLNTEAFF. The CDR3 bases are TGTGCCAGCAGCTGGGGGTGGACAGGGGGTAATCTGAACACTGAAGCTTTCTTT.

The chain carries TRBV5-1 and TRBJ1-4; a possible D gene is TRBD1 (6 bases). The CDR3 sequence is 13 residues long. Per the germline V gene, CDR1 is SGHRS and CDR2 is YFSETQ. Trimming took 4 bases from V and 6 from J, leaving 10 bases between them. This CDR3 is CASSGGGDEKLFF. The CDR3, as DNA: TGCGCCAGCAGCGGCGGGGGCGATGAAAAACTGTTTTTT.

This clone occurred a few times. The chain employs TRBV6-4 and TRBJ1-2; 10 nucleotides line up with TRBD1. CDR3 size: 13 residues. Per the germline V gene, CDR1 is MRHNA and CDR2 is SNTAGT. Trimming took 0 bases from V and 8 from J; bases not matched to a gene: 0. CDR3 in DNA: TGTGCCAGCAGTGACTCGGACAGGGGGGGCTACACCTTC. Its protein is CASSDSDRGGYTF.

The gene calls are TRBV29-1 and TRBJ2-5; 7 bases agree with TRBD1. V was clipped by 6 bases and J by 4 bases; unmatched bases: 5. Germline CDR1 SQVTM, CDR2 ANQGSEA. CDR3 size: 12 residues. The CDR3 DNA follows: TGCAGCGTGAAGGGGGCGGGAGAGACCCAGTACTTC. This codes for CSVKGAGETQYF.

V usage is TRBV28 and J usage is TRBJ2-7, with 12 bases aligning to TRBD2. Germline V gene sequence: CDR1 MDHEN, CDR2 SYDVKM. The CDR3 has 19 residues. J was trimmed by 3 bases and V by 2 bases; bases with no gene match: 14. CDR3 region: CASSLIFRLAGALYYEQYF. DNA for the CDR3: TGTGCCAGCAGTTTAATTTTCCGACTAGCGGGAGCTTTATACTACGAGCAGTACTTC. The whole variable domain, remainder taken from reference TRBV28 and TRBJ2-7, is DVKVTQSSRYLVKRTGEKVFLECVQDMDHENMFWYRQDPGLGLRLIYFSYDVKMKEKGDIPEGYSVSREKKERFSLILESASTNQTSMYLCASSLIFRLAGALYYEQYFGPGTRLTVT.

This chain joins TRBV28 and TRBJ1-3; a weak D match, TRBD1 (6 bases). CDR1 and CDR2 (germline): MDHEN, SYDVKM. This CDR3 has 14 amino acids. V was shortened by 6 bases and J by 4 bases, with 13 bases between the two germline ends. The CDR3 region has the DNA TGTGCCAGCAGAATTACAGGGCTAGGAAACACCATATATTTT. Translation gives CASRITGLGNTIYF.

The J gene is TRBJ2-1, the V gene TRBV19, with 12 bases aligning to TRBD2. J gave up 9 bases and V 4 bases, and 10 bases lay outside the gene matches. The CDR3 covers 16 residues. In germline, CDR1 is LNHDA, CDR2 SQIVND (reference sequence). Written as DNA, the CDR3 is TGTGCCAGTAGTAACCGGCTAGCGGGAGGGCCGGGTGAGCAGTTCTTC. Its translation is CASSNRLAGGPGEQFF.

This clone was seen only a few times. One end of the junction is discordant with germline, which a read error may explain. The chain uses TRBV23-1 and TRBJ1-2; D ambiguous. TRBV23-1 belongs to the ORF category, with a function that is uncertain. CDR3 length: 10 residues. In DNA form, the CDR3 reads TGCGCCAGCAGTCTATGGCCTCACGTCTTC. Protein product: CASSLWPHVF.

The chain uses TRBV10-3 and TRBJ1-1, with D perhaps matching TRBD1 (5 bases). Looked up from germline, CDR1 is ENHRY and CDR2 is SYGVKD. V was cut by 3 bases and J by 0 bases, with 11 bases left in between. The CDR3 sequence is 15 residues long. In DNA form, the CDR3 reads TGTGCCATCAGTGAATCCGACAGTATGAACACTGAAGCTTTCTTT. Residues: CAISESDSMNTEAFF.

For the CDR3, the DNA is TGCAGCGTGGCCAGCGGGAGGAGGGGGGAGACCCAGTACTTC. As protein: CSVASGRRGETQYF. The chain carries TRBV29-1 and TRBJ2-5; 9 bases line up with TRBD2. The CDR3 extends over 14 amino acids. Germline V gene lookup returns CDR1 SQVTM and CDR2 ANQGSEA. The ends lost 6 bases at V and 5 bases at J; junction bases unmatched: 10.

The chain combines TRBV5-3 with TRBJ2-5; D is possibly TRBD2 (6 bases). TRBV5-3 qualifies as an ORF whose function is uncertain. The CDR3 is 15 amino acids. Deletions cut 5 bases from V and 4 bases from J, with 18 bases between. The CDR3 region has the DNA TGTGCCAGAAGGTGGAGCGGGCCCGTCCCAGAGACCCAGTACTTC. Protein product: CARRWSGPVPETQYF.

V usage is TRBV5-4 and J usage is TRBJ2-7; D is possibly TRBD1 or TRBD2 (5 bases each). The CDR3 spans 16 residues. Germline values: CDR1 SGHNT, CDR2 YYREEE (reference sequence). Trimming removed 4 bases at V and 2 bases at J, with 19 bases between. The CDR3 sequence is CASSPSPGTETYEQYF. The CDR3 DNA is TGTGCCAGCAGCCCCTCACCCGGGACGGAAACCTACGAGCAGTACTTC.

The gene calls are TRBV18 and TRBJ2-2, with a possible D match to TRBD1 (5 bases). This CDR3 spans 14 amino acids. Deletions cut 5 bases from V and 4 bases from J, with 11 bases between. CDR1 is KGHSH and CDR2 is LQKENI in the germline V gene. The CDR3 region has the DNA TGTGCCAGCTCAGGCCAGGGCGCCACCGGGGAGCTGTTTTTT. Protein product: CASSGQGATGELFF.